The text below deals with one T cell receptor beta chain. This CDR3 is built from 16 residues. Trimming at V came to 0 bases and at J to 8 bases, leaving 11 bases not matched to a gene. Looked up from germline, CDR1 is SGHRS and CDR2 is YFSETQ. This sample was included in a study of blood T cell repertoires in COVID-19. Study information: Material from acute and convalescent COVID-19 was sourced from the United States, Italy and Spain. From T cells, B-cell-depleted T cells, or PBMCs came the material, which was cDNA or gDNA.

Using immunoSEQ multiplex PCR, the repertoire was profiled, and TCRdb retains in-frame clones only, with some absent. The sample contains approximately 250,000 clones, 75% to 90% of which appear only once. Sequenced input: PBMCs or T cells enriched from blood (not recorded which). The chain is built from TRBV5-1 and TRBJ2-1, with 7 bases matching TRBD2. The TCR comes from a woman aged 25 to 45 with acute COVID-19. The CDR3 reads CASSLASAREGHEQFF. Here the CDR3 DNA reads TGCGCCAGCAGCTTGGCCTCGGCCAGGGAGGGTCATGAGCAGTTCTTC.